Below, one T cell receptor beta chain is given with its context. Its cognate antigen is unknown. Single viable CD3+CD4+CD8-CD45RO+ cells were sorted as the memory CD4+ T cells. Positive selection with CD4 microbeads enriched total CD4+ T cells. Source study methods: After removing out-of-frame reads, approximately 2.2 million distinct TCRbeta sequences remained. The method was immunoSEQ multiplex PCR; TCRdb's version includes in-frame clones alone and lacks a portion of them. V and J calls and clone size follow that table, whereas D and trimming were derived from the DNA. There are 25,000 to 30,000 clones in the sample; around 75% occur only once, and around 0.68% lies in the top ten. This record belongs to a study of memory CD4+ T cells and cytomegalovirus serostatus. Points from the study as a whole: Suggested: most of the CMV-linked TCR signature lies in CD4+ memory cells. A US-trained random forest predicted CMV serostatus with median AUC 0.91.

Germline CDR1 is SGHRS and CDR2 is YFSETQ. V shed 0 bases and J 0 bases; nucleotides not matched to a gene: 6. The CDR3 sequence is 17 residues long. The sequence derives from an adult in good health and CMV-seronegative. The chain has TRBV5-1 and TRBJ2-3, with 8 bases that match TRBD2. The specimen was memory CD4+ T cells from blood. This chain's CDR3 is CASSLEGRGGSTDTQYF. The CDR3 bases are TGCGCCAGCAGCTTGGAAGGTCGGGGGGGAAGCACAGATACGCAGTATTTT.